The 21 T cell receptor beta chains presented below share a single source sample, sequenced in a study of regulatory T cells in long-lasting Graves disease. Relying on iRepertoire HTBI primers and Arm-PCR of CDR3 regions, the team built TCR beta libraries. TCRdb analysed the multiplex PCR reads with MiXCR anew, one entry per CDR3 protein. The sample lists about 400,000 distinct CDR3 sequences, 20% occurring once. Noted time point: persistent/refractory GD, antithyroid drugs over 5 years with positive TRAb. Making the TCR library involved RNA that had been extracted from PBMCs. The starting material was peripheral blood mononuclear cells (PBMCs), obtained when the disease was refractory, from a patient treated with antithyroid drugs. These receptors were collected from a female donor with Graves disease.

The chain employs TRBV6-5 and TRBJ2-5; D not resolved. Germline loops: CDR1 MNHEY, CDR2 SVGAGI. The V end lost 2 bases, the J end lost 4 bases, and 8 bases lay between the germline ends. The CDR3 is 13 residues long. The CDR3 sequence: CASSYGQVETQYF. CDR3 DNA sequence: TGTGCCAGCAGTTACGGGCAGGTAGAGACCCAGTACTTC.

The table lists this clonotype with a few counts. The rearrangement links TRBV20-1 to TRBJ2-5, with TRBD2 matching 10 bases. Germline V gene sequence: CDR1 DFQATT, CDR2 SNEGSKA (reference sequence). This CDR3 contains 15 residues. V shed 3 bases, J shed 5 bases, and the junction held 9 bases outside the gene matches. The CDR3: CSASPLAGGGETQYF. DNA for the CDR3: TGCAGTGCTAGCCCATTAGCGGGAGGAGGGGAGACCCAGTACTTC.

In this sample, this clonotype turned up many times. J is TRBJ1-1 and V is TRBV12-3 or TRBV12-4; 11 bases agree with TRBD1. The V segment lost 6 bases and the J segment 1 base; nucleotides outside the gene matches: 4. CDR3 length: 15 amino acids. The DNA of the CDR3 is TGTGCCAGCAGCCGGGACAGGGGGACGAACACTGAAGCTTTCTTT. Translating gives CASSRDRGTNTEAFF.

This clonotype has a handful of counts. The CDR3 protein is CASSFGRSNYGYTF. As DNA, the CDR3 is TGTGCCAGCAGTTTCGGCAGAAGTAACTATGGCTACACCTTC. V and J are TRBV12-3 or TRBV12-4 and TRBJ1-2; no firm D call. V was trimmed by 3 bases and J by 1 base, leaving 9 bases between them. The CDR3 consists of 14 residues.

With respect to this clonotype: A much bigger clone sits one base away, suggesting this may be a read error. The chain joins TRBV6-1 to TRBJ2-7, with a weak D call TRBD2 (6 bases). Germline lookup yields CDR1 MNHNS and CDR2 SASEGT. This CDR3 is 14 amino acids long. The CDR3 protein is CACSPRLVGYEQYF. CDR3 nucleotide sequence: TGTGCCTGCAGTCCCCGACTAGTGGGCTACGAGCAGTACTTC.

The table lists this clonotype with a few counts. The chain couples TRBV29-1 to TRBJ2-5; D unresolved. Per the germline V gene, CDR1 is SQVTM and CDR2 is ANQGSEA. Trimming cost V 3 bases and J 5 bases, with 10 bases left between them. The CDR3 spans 12 residues. This CDR3 is CSVDISGETQYF. The CDR3 region has the DNA TGCAGCGTTGATATCTCCGGGGAGACCCAGTACTTC. The variable domain in full, completed from reference TRBV29-1 and TRBJ2-5, reads SAVISQKPSRDICQRGTSLTIQCQVDSQVTMMFWYRQQPGQSLTLIATANQGSEATYESGFVIDKFPISRPNLTFSTLTVSNMSPEDSSIYLCSVDISGETQYFGPGTRLLVL.

This clonotype came up a few times. The rearrangement uses TRBV7-9 and TRBJ2-7, with D tentatively TRBD2 (5 bases). The CDR3 sequence is 17 residues long. CDR1 and CDR2 from the germline V gene are SEHNR and FQNEAQ (reference sequence). V gave up 4 bases and J gave up 1 base, with 20 bases separating them. CDR3 residues: CASSSTETLRGSYEQYF. CDR3 DNA: TGTGCCAGCAGCTCTACCGAAACCCTACGGGGTTCCTACGAGCAGTACTTC.

On this clonotype: Possible read error: a much larger clone is one base away. The chain has TRBV6-2 or TRBV6-3 and TRBJ1-2; maybe TRBD1 (5 bases). Per germline, CDR1 MNHEY and CDR2 SVGEGT. CDR3 length: 15 residues. The CDR3 nucleotides are TGTGCCAGCGCCTATGTTAGGGGAGCTAACCATGGCTACACCTTC. It yields the protein CASAYVRGANHGYTF.

V is TRBV6-5 and J is TRBJ1-5; D is unclear. This CDR3 contains 14 residues. Germline V gene sequence: CDR1 MNHEY, CDR2 SVGAGI. Trimming removed 0 bases from V and 5 bases from J, with 8 bases in between. The CDR3 sequence: CASSYSRGDQPQHF. The CDR3 DNA follows: TGTGCCAGCAGTTACTCGAGAGGTGATCAGCCCCAGCATTTT.

This clonotype was seen repeatedly, ten times or more. The gene calls are TRBV7-8 and TRBJ2-5; D not certain. Germline CDR1 and CDR2: SGHVS and FQNEAQ. V shed 5 bases and J shed 10 bases, with 11 bases lying between them. The CDR3 runs 11 residues. The CDR3 DNA sequence: TGTGCCAGCAGCCCAAAGACGGGCCAGTACTTC. Its protein product is CASSPKTGQYF.

The table lists this clonotype with many counts. This chain joins TRBV18 and TRBJ2-7, with D perhaps given as TRBD1 or TRBD2 (6 bases each). The CDR3 totals 15 residues. Germline V CDR1 and CDR2: KGHSH, LQKENI. Trimming pared 2 bases from V and 4 bases from J, leaving 15 bases between. The CDR3 sequence: CASSPGRGQPYEQYF. The CDR3 nucleotides read TGTGCCAGCTCACCAGGGCGGGGACAACCGTACGAGCAGTACTTC.

The sample holds many counts of this clonotype. The chain uses TRBV6-5 and TRBJ1-2; tentative D call: TRBD1 (6 bases). The CDR3 consists of 17 residues. The germline CDR1 and CDR2 sequences are MNHEY and SVGAGI. Trimming removed 2 bases from V and 2 bases from J, with 18 bases in between. The CDR3 here is CASSYAGAQGRNYGYTF. The CDR3 nucleotides read TGTGCCAGCAGTTACGCGGGGGCCCAGGGGAGGAACTATGGCTACACCTTC.

V is TRBV12-3 or TRBV12-4 and J is TRBJ1-4; TRBD1 agrees at 10 bases. This CDR3 comprises 14 residues. Trimming cost V 7 bases and J 7 bases; bases outside gene matches: 6. CDR3 nucleotide sequence: TGTGCCAGCACCTCGACAGGGGGCCTTGAAAAACTGTTTTTT. Its translation: CASTSTGGLEKLFF.

This clonotype was observed a handful of times. V usage is TRBV10-3 and J usage is TRBJ2-5; 7 nucleotides agree with TRBD1. There are 14 residues in the CDR3. Germline V CDR1 and CDR2: ENHRY, SYGVKD. Trimming took 5 bases from V and 2 from J; bases not matched to a gene: 5. As DNA, the CDR3 is TGTGCCATCAGTAAGACAGGGTTACAAGAGACCCAGTACTTC. It specifies CAISKTGLQETQYF.

V and J are TRBV5-4 and TRBJ1-2, with 7 bases that match TRBD1. There are 15 residues in the CDR3. The germline V gene encodes CDR1 SGHNT and CDR2 YYREEE (reference sequence). J lost 7 bases, V lost 5 bases, and 14 bases had no gene match. CDR3 sequence (DNA): TGTGCCAGCAGTTCCGGACAGGCCCTCGCGCCTGGCTACACCTTC. The encoded protein is CASSSGQALAPGYTF.

This clonotype was seen at least ten times. The chain carries TRBV6-1 and TRBJ1-2, with D maybe TRBD1 (5 bases). The CDR3 loop spans 11 amino acids. The germline V gene has CDR1 MNHNS and CDR2 SASEGT. V was cut by 9 bases and J by 4 bases, with 9 bases left in between. The CDR3 spells CASRGGYGYTF. The CDR3, as DNA: TGTGCCAGTAGGGGAGGCTATGGCTACACCTTC.

This clonotype has a handful of counts. In DNA, the CDR3 is TGTGCCAGCAGTTATGGGCTAGCGGGCCTCAATGAGCAGTTCTTC. Its protein is CASSYGLAGLNEQFF. The gene calls are TRBV6-2 or TRBV6-3 and TRBJ2-1; 8 bases fit TRBD2. CDR3 length: 15 residues. Per the germline V gene, CDR1 is MNHEY and CDR2 is SVGEGT. V gave up 3 bases and J gave up 6 bases; unmatched junction bases: 7.

To note about this clonotype: It may be a read error: a sequence one base away is much more abundant. The rearrangement links TRBV11-3 to TRBJ2-7; tentatively, D is TRBD1 or TRBD2 (5 bases each). This CDR3 region has 14 residues. The germline CDR1 and CDR2 sequences are SGHNT and YENEEA. The CDR3 DNA is TGTGCCAGCAGCGCCCGGGACGGGTCCTACGGGCAGTACTTC. Translating it yields CASSARDGSYGQYF.

This clonotype occurred a few times. The V and J genes are TRBV11-2 and TRBJ2-2; D is unclear. Trimming removed 5 bases at V and 1 base at J, with 14 bases between. CDR1 and CDR2 (germline): SGHAT, FQNNGV. The length of the CDR3 is 16 residues. CDR3 nucleotides: TGTGCCAGCAGCCGAGGATCGGTGGGGAACACCGGGGAGCTGTTTTTT. Amino acids: CASSRGSVGNTGELFF.

The V and J genes are TRBV28 and TRBJ2-2; D is unresolved. Germline values: CDR1 MDHEN, CDR2 SYDVKM. Deletions cut 7 bases from V and 7 bases from J, with 10 bases between. The CDR3 runs to 12 residues. This CDR3 is CASTAVGGELFF. Written as DNA, the CDR3 is TGTGCCAGCACCGCCGTGGGCGGGGAGCTGTTTTTT.

This clonotype was seen many times. This rearrangement joins TRBV27 to TRBJ1-6; D is perhaps TRBD1 (5 bases). CDR1 is MNHEY and CDR2 is SMNVEV in the germline V gene (reference sequence). This CDR3 region has 17 residues. V gave up 3 bases and J gave up 10 bases, with 22 bases separating them. CDR3 DNA sequence: TGTGCCAGCAGTTTCAACCCACCGGGGAGGGGTGGATCACCCCTCCACTTT. Residues: CASSFNPPGRGGSPLHF.